The sequence of this T cell receptor beta chain was determined in a study of shared clonotypes between healthy human individuals (dated by TCRdb to the early 2020s). Regarding the research as a whole: The cohort included three men and a couple of women between 18 and 49 years of age. For each donor, CD4 naive and CD4 memory were each given three plates, CD8 naive was given two plates, and CD8 memory was given one plate. The study deeply sequenced blood TCR repertoires of several healthy adults to estimate repertoire size and the extent of clonotype sharing between individuals. To increase sequencing depth and limit assay-specific biases, different laboratories used diverse techniques to prepare libraries and sequence TCR repertoires. Between about 0.8 and 9.5 billion PBMCs per donor were obtained by leukapheresis.

The donors were healthy, HIV-negative adults who had no recently reported acute infections or vaccinations. Every donor was a Caucasian adult living in Nashville, Tennessee, USA. CD4+ T cells were enriched by magnetic negative selection; naive cells were then positively selected on CD45RA, and the negative fraction formed the memory subset. Blood was obtained by leukapheresis, after which PBMCs were separated by Ficoll-Histopaque density gradient centrifugation and cryopreserved in liquid nitrogen vapor phase. Analytical flow cytometry was used to check the purity and quantity of every magnetically sorted T cell population. Each sorted fraction had its genomic DNA isolated and then quantified by UV absorbance on a Nanodrop 2000c. From the cysteine up to the phenylalanine, the CDR3 has a length of 15 residues. The entry retains the CDR3 DNA only, 45 bases that are in frame from base 1. Germline trimming amounts to 4 bases on V and 4 bases on J, with 5 as the count of junction bases outside the gene matches. The germline V gene gives CDR1 as MDHEN and CDR2 as SYDVKM.

About this clone: The antigen it binds to is not known. Base qualities are not provided; no much larger clone lies one nucleotide away.

Using the deep immunoSEQ assay, multiplex PCR amplified TCR CDR3 regions from genomic DNA. Extracted genomic DNA from each cell subset was distributed evenly across all wells of several immunoSEQ 96-well plates, and each plate was treated as a replicate. Each replicate PCR for sorted subsets received about 220 ng genomic DNA, equal to tens of thousands of T cell genomes. Purified libraries were quantified with a Qubit 3.0 fluorometer, sized on a Bioanalyzer 2100, and re-quantified with the KAPA Library Quantification kit. A separate single-read 150-cycle Illumina NextSeq 550 flow cell was used to sequence each immunoSEQ 96-well plate. The paper's processing steps were these. Because the immunoSEQ output included only junctional sequences and no quality scores, the filtering could not be the same as the filtering used for full-length reads. To assign V/J genes and CDR3, sequences were annotated against IMGT germline references using PyIR, a Python wrapper for IgBLAST v1.9. Any read was removed if the V/J assignment was weak (E-value above 1e-6), the CDR3 was missing, or the read contained stop codons, out-of-frame junctions, or ambiguous translated residues. A V3J clonotype was defined by an identical inferred V gene, J gene, and CDR3 amino acid sequence. Percentage overlap between repertoires was calculated by dividing the number of shared unique clonotypes by the size of the smaller repertoire. Three approaches were used to assess repertoire richness: RTK rarefaction, the Chao1 estimator, and Recon v2.1 estimates of unobserved clonotypes. OLGA was used to compute generation probabilities for all TCRbeta clonotypes that the gDNA method yielded from a few donors. TCRdb carries this immuneACCESS record with in-frame sequences only. Its versions omit some clonotypes, under half of them owing to an unresolved V gene in the studies checked, with the rest unexplained. V, J and clone size are taken as reported in that table, and D and trimming were inferred from the DNA itself. The sample table contains approximately 1,500,000 clones; only one count was recorded for around 95% of them. Approximately 1.1% of the sample lies in the top ten.

What the study reported, not specific to this receptor: Sampling was restricted to blood, and TCR repertoires in tissue are likely to differ from TCR repertoires in blood. Sharing across a handful of donors was observed for approximately 5% of naive CD4, under 4% of naive CD8, 2% to 2.5% of memory CD4, and around 0.44% of memory CD8 clonotypes. Naive subsets generally had larger estimated clonotype richness than memory subsets did. Higher generation probabilities were observed for clonotypes shared by all four sorted-subset donors than for non-shared clonotypes. The genetic and exposure-history diversity represented was limited by the small number of donors. Pairwise subsampling indicated that sequencing depth was expected to affect the degree of clonotype sharing among donors. Rarefaction of sorted-subset datasets indicated incomplete sequencing despite the large sequencing depth.

The source material was naive CD4+ T cells sorted from blood. The cell subset or site label, read with the paper, signifies: CD45RA+ positively selected. The sequence came from a man younger than 45 in good health. The chain employs TRBV28 and TRBJ1-2; 11 central nucleotides agree with TRBD1. This receptor carries the CDR3 CASSSGQGAVYGYTF. The DNA is as follows: TGTGCCAGCAGTTCCGGACAGGGGGCGGTCTATGGCTACACCTTC.